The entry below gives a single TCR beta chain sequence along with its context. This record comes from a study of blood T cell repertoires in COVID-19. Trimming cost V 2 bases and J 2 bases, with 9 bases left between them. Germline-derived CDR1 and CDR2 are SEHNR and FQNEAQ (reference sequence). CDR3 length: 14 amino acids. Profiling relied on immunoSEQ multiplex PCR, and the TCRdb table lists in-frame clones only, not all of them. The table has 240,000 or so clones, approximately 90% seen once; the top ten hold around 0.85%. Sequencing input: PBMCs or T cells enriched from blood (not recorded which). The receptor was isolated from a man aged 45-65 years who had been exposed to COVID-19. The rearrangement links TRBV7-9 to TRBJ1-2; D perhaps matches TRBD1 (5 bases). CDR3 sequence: CASSLSPGNYGYTF. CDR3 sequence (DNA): TGTGCCAGCAGCTTAAGCCCAGGGAACTATGGCTACACCTTC.